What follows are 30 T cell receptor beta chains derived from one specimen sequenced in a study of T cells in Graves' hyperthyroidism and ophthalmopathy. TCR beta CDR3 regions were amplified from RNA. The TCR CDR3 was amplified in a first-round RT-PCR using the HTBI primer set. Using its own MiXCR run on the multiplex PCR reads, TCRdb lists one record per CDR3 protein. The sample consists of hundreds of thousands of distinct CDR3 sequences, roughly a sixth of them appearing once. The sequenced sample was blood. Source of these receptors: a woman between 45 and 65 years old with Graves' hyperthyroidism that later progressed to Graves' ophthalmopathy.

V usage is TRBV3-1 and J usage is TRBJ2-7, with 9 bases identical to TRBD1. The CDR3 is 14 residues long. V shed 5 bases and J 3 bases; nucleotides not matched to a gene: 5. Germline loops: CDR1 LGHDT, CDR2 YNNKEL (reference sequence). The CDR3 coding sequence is TGTGCCAGCAGCAAGGGACAGGGTGTCTACGAGCAGTACTTC. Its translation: CASSKGQGVYEQYF.

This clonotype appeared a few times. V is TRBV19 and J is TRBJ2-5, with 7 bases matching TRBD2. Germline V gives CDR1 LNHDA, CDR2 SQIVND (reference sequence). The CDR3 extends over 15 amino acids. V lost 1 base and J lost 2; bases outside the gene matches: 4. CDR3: CASSIGLAVQETQYF. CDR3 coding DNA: TGTGCCAGTAGTATAGGGCTAGCGGTGCAAGAGACCCAGTACTTC.

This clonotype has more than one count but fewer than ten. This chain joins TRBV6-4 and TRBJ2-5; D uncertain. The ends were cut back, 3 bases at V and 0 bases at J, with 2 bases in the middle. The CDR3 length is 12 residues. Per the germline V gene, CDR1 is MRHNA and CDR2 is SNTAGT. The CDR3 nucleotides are TGTGCCAGCAGTGATTACCAAGAGACCCAGTACTTC. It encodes CASSDYQETQYF.

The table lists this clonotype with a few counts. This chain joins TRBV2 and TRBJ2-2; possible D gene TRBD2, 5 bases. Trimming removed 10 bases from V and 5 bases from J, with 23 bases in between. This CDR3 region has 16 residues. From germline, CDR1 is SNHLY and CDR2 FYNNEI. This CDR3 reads CATTGLSATLTGELFF. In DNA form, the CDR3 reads TGTGCCACCACGGGGTTATCAGCAACTTTGACCGGGGAGCTGTTTTTT. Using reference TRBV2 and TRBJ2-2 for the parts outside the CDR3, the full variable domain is EPEVTQTPSHQVTQMGQEVILRCVPISNHLYFYWYRQILGQKVEFLVSFYNNEISEKSEIFDDQFSVERPDGSNFTLKIRSTKLEDSAMYFCATTGLSATLTGELFFGEGSRLTVL.

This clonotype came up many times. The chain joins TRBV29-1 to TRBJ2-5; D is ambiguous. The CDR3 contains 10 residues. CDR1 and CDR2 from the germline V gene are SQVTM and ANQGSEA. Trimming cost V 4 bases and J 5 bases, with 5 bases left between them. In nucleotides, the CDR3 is TGCAGCGTTGTCCGGGAGACCCAGTACTTC. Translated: CSVVRETQYF.

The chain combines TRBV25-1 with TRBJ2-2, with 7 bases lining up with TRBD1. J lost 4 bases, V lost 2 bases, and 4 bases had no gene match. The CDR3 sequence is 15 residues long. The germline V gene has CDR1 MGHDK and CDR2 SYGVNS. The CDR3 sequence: CASSEPGQITGELFF. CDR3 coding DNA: TGTGCCAGCAGTGAACCGGGACAGATCACCGGGGAGCTGTTTTTT.

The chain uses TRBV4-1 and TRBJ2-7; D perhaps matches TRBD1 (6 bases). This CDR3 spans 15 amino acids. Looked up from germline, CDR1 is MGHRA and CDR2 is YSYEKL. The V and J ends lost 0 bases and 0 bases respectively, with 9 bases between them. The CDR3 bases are TGCGCCAGCAGCCAAGATAGGGACACCTCCTACGAGCAGTACTTC. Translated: CASSQDRDTSYEQYF.

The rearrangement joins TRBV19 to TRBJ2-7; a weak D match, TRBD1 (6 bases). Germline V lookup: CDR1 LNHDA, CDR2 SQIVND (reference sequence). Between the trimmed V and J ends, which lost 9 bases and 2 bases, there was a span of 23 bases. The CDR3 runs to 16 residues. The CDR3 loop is CASAGKGGSGTYEQYF. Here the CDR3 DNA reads TGTGCCAGCGCAGGAAAAGGGGGATCGGGGACCTACGAGCAGTACTTC.

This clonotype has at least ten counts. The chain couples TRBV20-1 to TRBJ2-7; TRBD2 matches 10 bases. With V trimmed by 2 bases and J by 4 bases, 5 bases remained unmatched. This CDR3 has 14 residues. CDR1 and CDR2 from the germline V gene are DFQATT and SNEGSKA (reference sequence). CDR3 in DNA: TGCAGTGCTAGAATAGCGGGGGGCCCTTACGAGCAGTACTTC. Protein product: CSARIAGGPYEQYF.

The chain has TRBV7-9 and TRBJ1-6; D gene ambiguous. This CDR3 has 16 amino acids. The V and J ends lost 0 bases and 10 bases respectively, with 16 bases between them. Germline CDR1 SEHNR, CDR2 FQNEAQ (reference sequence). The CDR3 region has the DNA TGTGCCAGCAGCTTAGCACTAGGCCGTACTTTATCACCCCTCCACTTT. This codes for CASSLALGRTLSPLHF.

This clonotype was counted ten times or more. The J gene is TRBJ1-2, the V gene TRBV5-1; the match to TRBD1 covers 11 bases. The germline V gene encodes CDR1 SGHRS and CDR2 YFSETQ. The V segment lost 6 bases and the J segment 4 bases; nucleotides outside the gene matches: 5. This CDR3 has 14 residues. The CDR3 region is CASTRTGGPYGYTF. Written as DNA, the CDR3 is TGCGCCAGCACAAGGACAGGGGGCCCCTATGGCTACACCTTC.

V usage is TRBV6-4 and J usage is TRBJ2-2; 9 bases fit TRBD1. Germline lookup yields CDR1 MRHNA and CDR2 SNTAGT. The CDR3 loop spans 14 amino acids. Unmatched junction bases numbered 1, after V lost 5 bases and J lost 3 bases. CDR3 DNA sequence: TGTGCCAGCAGTTGGGACAGGGACACCGGGGAGCTGTTTTTT. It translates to CASSWDRDTGELFF.

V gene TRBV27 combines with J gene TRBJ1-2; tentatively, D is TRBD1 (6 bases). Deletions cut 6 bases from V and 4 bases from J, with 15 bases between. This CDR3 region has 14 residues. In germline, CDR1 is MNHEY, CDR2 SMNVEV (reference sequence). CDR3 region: CASSLVQGGYGYTF. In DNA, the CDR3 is TGTGCCAGCAGCCTCGTTCAAGGGGGCTATGGCTACACCTTC.

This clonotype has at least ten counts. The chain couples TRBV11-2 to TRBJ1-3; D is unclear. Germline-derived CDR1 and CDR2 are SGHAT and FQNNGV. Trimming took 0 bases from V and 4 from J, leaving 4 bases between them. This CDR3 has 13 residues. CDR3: CASSLDRGNTIYF. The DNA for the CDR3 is TGTGCCAGCAGCTTAGACAGGGGAAACACCATATATTTT.

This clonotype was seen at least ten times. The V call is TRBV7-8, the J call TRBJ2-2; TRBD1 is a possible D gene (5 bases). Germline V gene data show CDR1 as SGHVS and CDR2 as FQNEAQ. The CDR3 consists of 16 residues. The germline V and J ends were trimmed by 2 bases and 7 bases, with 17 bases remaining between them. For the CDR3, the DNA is TGTGCCAGCAGCTTATTCAGGGATGGAGCGAGCGGGGAGCTGTTTTTT. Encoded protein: CASSLFRDGASGELFF.

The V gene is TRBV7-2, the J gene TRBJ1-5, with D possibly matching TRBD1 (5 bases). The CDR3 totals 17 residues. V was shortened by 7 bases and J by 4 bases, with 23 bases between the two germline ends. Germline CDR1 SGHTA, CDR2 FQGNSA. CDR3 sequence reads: CASTDGRGMIGNQPQHF. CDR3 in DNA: TGTGCCAGCACCGACGGTAGGGGCATGATCGGTAATCAGCCCCAGCATTTT.

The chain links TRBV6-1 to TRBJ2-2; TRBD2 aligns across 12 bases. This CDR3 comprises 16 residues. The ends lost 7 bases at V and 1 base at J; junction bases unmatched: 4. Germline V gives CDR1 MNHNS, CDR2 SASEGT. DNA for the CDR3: TGTGCCAGCACTCCTAGCGGGGGGGGGAACACCGGGGAGCTGTTTTTT. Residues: CASTPSGGGNTGELFF.

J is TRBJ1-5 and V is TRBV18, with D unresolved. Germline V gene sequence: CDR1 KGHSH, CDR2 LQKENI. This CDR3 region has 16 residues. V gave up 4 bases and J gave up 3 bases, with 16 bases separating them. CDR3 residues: CASSQIEGSVNQPQHF. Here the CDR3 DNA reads TGTGCCAGCTCACAAATAGAGGGATCAGTCAATCAGCCCCAGCATTTT.

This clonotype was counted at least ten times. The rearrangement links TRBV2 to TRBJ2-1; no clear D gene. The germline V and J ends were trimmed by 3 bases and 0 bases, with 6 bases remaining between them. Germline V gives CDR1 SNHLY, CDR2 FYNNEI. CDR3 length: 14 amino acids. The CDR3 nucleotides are TGTGCCAGCAGTGACTCTAGCTCCTACAATGAGCAGTTCTTC. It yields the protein CASSDSSSYNEQFF.

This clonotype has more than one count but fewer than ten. The CDR3 DNA follows: TGCAGTGCGACGGGACGGATGAACACTGAAGCTTTCTTT. Its protein product is CSATGRMNTEAFF. V is TRBV20-1 and J is TRBJ1-1, with D possibly matching TRBD1 (5 bases). Germline CDR1 reads DFQATT; CDR2 reads SNEGSKA (reference sequence). There are 13 residues in the CDR3. V lost 6 bases to trimming and J lost 0 bases, with 11 bases between them.

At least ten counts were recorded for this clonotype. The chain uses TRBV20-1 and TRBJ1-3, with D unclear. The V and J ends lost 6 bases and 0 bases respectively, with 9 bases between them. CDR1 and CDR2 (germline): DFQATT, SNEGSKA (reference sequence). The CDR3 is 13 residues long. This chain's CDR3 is CSALKVSGNTIYF. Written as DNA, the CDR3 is TGCAGTGCCCTCAAGGTCTCTGGAAACACCATATATTTT.

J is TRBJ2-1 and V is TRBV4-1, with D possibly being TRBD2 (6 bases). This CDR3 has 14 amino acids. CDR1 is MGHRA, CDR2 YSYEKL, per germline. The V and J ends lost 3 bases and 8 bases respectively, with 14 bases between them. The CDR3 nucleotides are TGCGCCAGCAGCCACGGAGGAGGGTGGGATGAGCAGTTCTTC. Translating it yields CASSHGGGWDEQFF.

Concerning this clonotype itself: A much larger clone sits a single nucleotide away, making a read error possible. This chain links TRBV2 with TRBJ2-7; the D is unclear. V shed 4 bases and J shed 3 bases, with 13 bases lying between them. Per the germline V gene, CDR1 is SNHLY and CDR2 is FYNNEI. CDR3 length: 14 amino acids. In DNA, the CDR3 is TGTGCCAGCAGTGCGGCCCCGATTTACTACGAGCAGTACTTC. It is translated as CASSAAPIYYEQYF. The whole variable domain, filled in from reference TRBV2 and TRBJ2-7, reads EPEVTQTPSHQVTQMGQEVILRCVPISNHLYFYWYRQILGQKVEFLVSFYNNEISEKSEIFDDQFSVERPDGSNFTLKIRSTKLEDSAMYFCASSAAPIYYEQYFGPGTRLTVT.

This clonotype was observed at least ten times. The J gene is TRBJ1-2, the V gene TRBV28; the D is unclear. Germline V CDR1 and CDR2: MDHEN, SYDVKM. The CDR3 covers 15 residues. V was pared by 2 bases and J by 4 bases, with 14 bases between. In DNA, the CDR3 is TGTGCCAGCAGTTTACCCCCTGGGCAGGTCTATGGCTACACCTTC. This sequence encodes CASSLPPGQVYGYTF.

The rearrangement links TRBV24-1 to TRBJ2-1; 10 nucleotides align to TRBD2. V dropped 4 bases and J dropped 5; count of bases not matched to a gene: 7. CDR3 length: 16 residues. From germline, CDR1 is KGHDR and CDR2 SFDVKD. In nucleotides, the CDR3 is TGTGCCACCAGTGACTCGACTAGCGGGCTCCACAATGAGCAGTTCTTC. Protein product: CATSDSTSGLHNEQFF.

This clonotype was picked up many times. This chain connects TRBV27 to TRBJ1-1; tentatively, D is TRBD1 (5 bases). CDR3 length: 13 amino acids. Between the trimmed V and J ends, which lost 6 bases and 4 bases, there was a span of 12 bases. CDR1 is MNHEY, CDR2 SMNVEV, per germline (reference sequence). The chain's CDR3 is CASRAGISTEAFF. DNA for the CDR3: TGTGCCAGCAGGGCAGGGATAAGCACTGAAGCTTTCTTT.

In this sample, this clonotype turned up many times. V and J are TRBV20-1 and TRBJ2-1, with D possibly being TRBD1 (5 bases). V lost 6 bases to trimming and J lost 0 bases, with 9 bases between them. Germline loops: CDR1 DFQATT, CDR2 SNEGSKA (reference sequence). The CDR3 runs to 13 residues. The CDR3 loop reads CSADRNSYNEQFF. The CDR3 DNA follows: TGCAGTGCCGACAGAAACTCCTACAATGAGCAGTTCTTC.

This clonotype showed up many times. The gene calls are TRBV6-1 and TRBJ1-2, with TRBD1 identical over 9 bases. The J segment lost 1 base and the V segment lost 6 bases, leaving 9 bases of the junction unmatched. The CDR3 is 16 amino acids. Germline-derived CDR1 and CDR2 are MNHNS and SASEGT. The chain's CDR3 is CASRRDREVYNYGYTF. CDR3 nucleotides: TGTGCCAGCAGGAGGGACAGGGAGGTTTATAACTATGGCTACACCTTC.

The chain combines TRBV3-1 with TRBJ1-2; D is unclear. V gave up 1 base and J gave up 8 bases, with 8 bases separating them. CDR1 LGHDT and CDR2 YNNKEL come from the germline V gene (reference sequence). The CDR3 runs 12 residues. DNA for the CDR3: TGTGCCAGCAGCCAAGCAGCTGCGGGCTACACCTTC. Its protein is CASSQAAAGYTF.

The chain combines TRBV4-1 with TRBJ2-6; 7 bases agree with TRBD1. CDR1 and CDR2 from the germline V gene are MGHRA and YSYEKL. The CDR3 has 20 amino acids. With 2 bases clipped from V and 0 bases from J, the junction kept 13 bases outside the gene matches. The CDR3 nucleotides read TGCGCCAGCAGCCAAAACTCCGGACGGACAGGTCCCTCTGGGGCCAACGTCCTGACTTTC. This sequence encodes CASSQNSGRTGPSGANVLTF.